The rows below give T cell receptor beta chains drawn from one sample of a study of blood T cell repertoires in COVID-19. Profiled with immunoSEQ multiplex PCR; TCRdb holds only in-frame clones, not every one. The sample shows around 170,000 clones, about 86% of them seen only once. Sequences were obtained from peripheral blood. These receptors originate from a young woman with active or convalescent COVID-19. CDR3s include the opening cysteine and the closing phenylalanine or tryptophan. A D gene is named only where the DNA matches it firmly. Size is omitted from some rows. Given values are once, few, many or a class for expanded clones.

D	size	V	J	DNA	CDR3
TRBD1	.	TRBV15	TRBJ2-1	TGTGCCACCAGCGACTACGACAGGGGGACAAATGAGCAGTTCTTC	CATSDYDRGTNEQFF
TRBD2	.	TRBV9	TRBJ2-1	TGTGCCAGCAGCGCCGTTATAGCGGGTGAGCAGTTCTTC	CASSAVIAGEQFF
TRBD1	.	TRBV5-1	TRBJ1-1	TGCGCCAGCAGCTTCCCTTCTAACAGGGGGAACACTGAAGCTTTCTTT	CASSFPSNRGNTEAFF
TRBD2	.	TRBV5-1	TRBJ2-1	TGCGCCAGCAGCTCAAATAGCGGGGTCAATGAGCAGTTCTTC	CASSSNSGVNEQFF
TRBD1	.	TRBV11-2	TRBJ1-2	TGTGCCAGCGCCCAGGGGGTACAATATGGCTACACCTTC	CASAQGVQYGYTF
.	few	TRBV11-3	TRBJ1-2	TGTGCCAGCAGCTTAGGGCAGTACTATGGCTACACCTTC	CASSLGQYYGYTF
.	few	TRBV18	TRBJ2-7	TGTGCCAGCTCGCCGCTAAGAGGTGACGAGCAGTACTTC	CASSPLRGDEQYF
.	few	TRBV15	TRBJ1-2	TGTGCCACCAGCAGAGCGTTGGATGGAGGTTCGTTGGGCTACACCTTC	CATSRALDGGSLGYTF
TRBD1	.	TRBV2	TRBJ1-2	TGTGCCAGCAGCCCCTTCCGGGACAGGGTTTTGGATGGCTACACCTTC	CASSPFRDRVLDGYTF
TRBD1	.	TRBV2	TRBJ2-7	TGTGCCAGCAGGCAACCGGGACAGGGGCGCGAGCAGTACTTC	CASRQPGQGREQYF
.	.	TRBV19	TRBJ2-7	TGTGCCAGTAGCTGGGGCGTTACAGGTGAGCAGTACTTC	CASSWGVTGEQYF
TRBD1	.	TRBV29-1	TRBJ1-1	TGCAGCGTTTACACCAGACAGGGGGCGAAGAACACTGAAGCTTTCTTT	CSVYTRQGAKNTEAFF
.	.	TRBV5-4	TRBJ2-1	TGTGCCAGCAGCCTGAAGACTGTCTCCTACAATGAGCAGTTCTTC	CASSLKTVSYNEQFF
.	.	TRBV9	TRBJ1-1	TGTGCCAGCAGCCCAGGGACAACGAACACTGAAGCTTTCTTT	CASSPGTTNTEAFF
TRBD1	.	TRBV18	TRBJ1-5	TGTGCCAGCTCCCTGGGACAGGGTGGGCAGCCCCAGCATTTT	CASSLGQGGQPQHF
TRBD1	.	TRBV5-1	TRBJ1-2	TGCGCCAGCTCCCGACTCACAGGGGACGATGGCTACACCTTC	CASSRLTGDDGYTF
TRBD1	.	TRBV5-8	TRBJ1-5	TGTGCCAGCAGCTTACAGGGGGTCGGCAATCAGCCCCAGCATTTT	CASSLQGVGNQPQHF
.	.	TRBV21-1	TRBJ1-5	TGTGCCAGCAGCAAAAAATTTTTTGCCACGCTAAATCAGCCCCAGCATTTT	CASSKKFFATLNQPQHF
.	.	TRBV3-1/TRBV3-2	TRBJ2-1	TGTGCCAGCAGCCAATCGCGGGACAGCGACAATGAGCAGTTCTTC	CASSQSRDSDNEQFF
TRBD1	few	TRBV30	TRBJ1-5	TGTGCCTGGAGTACGACAGGGCCCTGGAGATATAGCAATCAGCCCCAGCATTTT	CAWSTTGPWRYSNQPQHF
.	.	TRBV7-8	TRBJ1-2	TGTGCCAGCAGCTACCGACCGGGAAATAGCTATGGCTACACCTTC	CASSYRPGNSYGYTF
.	.	TRBV19	TRBJ1-4	TGTGCCAGTGGGGGACAACCTGCAACTAATGAAAAACTGTTTTTT	CASGGQPATNEKLFF
TRBD1	.	TRBV10-3	TRBJ2-7	TGTGCCATCAGCGATAGGACAGGGGGTACCGAGCAGTACTTC	CAISDRTGGTEQYF
.	once	TRBV5-6	TRBJ2-2	TGTGCCAGCAGCTCAGGGTTCCACACCGGGGAGCTGTTTTTT	CASSSGFHTGELFF
TRBD2	.	TRBV7-9	TRBJ2-3	TGTGCCAGCAGCTTAGCATCGCCTAGCGGGAGGTGGTTCACAGATACGCAGTATTTT	CASSLASPSGRWFTDTQYF
TRBD1	.	TRBV5-1	TRBJ1-1	TGCGCCAGCAGCCCGGGAGACAGGGGGCTCAACACTGAAGCTTTCTTT	CASSPGDRGLNTEAFF
.	.	TRBV9	TRBJ1-6	TGTGCCAGCAGCCCCCGAGGTGGGCAGGGCAATTCACCCCTCCACTTT	CASSPRGGQGNSPLHF
.	once	TRBV7-2	TRBJ1-5	TGTGCCAGCAGCTTAGGGCAAAGCAATCAGCCCCAGCATTTT	CASSLGQSNQPQHF
.	.	TRBV29-1	TRBJ1-1	TGCAGCGTTGTTGGGGGGTCGGGCACTGAAGCTTTCTTT	CSVVGGSGTEAFF
TRBD1	.	TRBV7-2	TRBJ1-3	TGTGCCAGCAGCCCGGACAGGGCTGGAAACACCATATATTTT	CASSPDRAGNTIYF
.	.	TRBV2	TRBJ2-7	TGTGCCAGCAGCCCCGGGAGTCTCTCCTACGAGCAGTACTTC	CASSPGSLSYEQYF
.	.	TRBV5-4	TRBJ1-2	TGTGCCAGCAGCTTGGATGCCTTATCAGATGGCTACACCTTC	CASSLDALSDGYTF
TRBD1	.	TRBV28	TRBJ1-1	TGTGCCAGCAGCCCACCCACAGGGGGCGGAACTGAAGCTTTCTTT	CASSPPTGGGTEAFF
TRBD2	.	TRBV18	TRBJ2-1	TGTGCCAGCTCACCAACTGGACTAGCGGGGGGGTACAATGAGCAGTTCTTC	CASSPTGLAGGYNEQFF
TRBD1	.	TRBV5-8	TRBJ1-1	TGTGCCAGCCTCATGGGACAGGGGGTCACTGAAGCTTTCTTT	CASLMGQGVTEAFF
TRBD2	.	TRBV3-1/TRBV3-2	TRBJ2-7	TGTGCCAGCAGCCAAGAGGGAGGGCGGGGAACTTACGAGCAGTACTTC	CASSQEGGRGTYEQYF
.	.	TRBV5-4	TRBJ1-5	TGTGCCAGCAGCTGGGGGGGCAATCAGCCCCAGCATTTT	CASSWGGNQPQHF
.	.	TRBV6-5	TRBJ1-5	TGTGCCAGCGGCCGGGGGGGGACCGGTCAGCCCCAGCATTTT	CASGRGGTGQPQHF
TRBD1	.	TRBV5-4	TRBJ1-2	TGTGCCAGCAGCTTCCAGGGGGCGGACTATGGCTACACCTTC	CASSFQGADYGYTF
TRBD1	.	TRBV19	TRBJ1-4	TGTGCCAGTAGTAATGGACAGGGCGTAACTAATGAAAAACTGTTTTTT	CASSNGQGVTNEKLFF
TRBD1	.	TRBV28	TRBJ1-5	TGTGCCAGCACAAGGACAGGGGGGTACCCCGATCAGCCCCAGCATTTT	CASTRTGGYPDQPQHF
.	.	TRBV28	TRBJ1-1	TGTGCCAGCAGTGTATACAGGGCCCTGAACACTGAAGCTTTCTTT	CASSVYRALNTEAFF
.	.	TRBV5-8	TRBJ2-2	TGTGCCAGCAGTCCCGGGACATTCGCGAACACCGGGGAGCTGTTTTTT	CASSPGTFANTGELFF
.	.	TRBV2	TRBJ2-7	TGTGCCAGCAGTGAAGCTACCGGGACTCTTACCCGCTACGAGCAGTACTTC	CASSEATGTLTRYEQYF
.	.	TRBV27	TRBJ2-3	TGTGCCAGCAGTTACAAGGATACGCAGTATTTT	CASSYKDTQYF
TRBD1	.	TRBV13	TRBJ2-2	TGTGCCAGCAGCTTCCGACAGGGGGCAGCCGGGGAGCTGTTTTTT	CASSFRQGAAGELFF
.	.	TRBV2	TRBJ2-1	TGTGCCAGCAGCCTAACGGGGATTGCCTACAATGAGCAGTTCTTC	CASSLTGIAYNEQFF
TRBD2	.	TRBV19	TRBJ2-3	TGTGCCAGTAGTCCCACTAGCGGGGAGACAGATACGCAGTATTTT	CASSPTSGETDTQYF
TRBD1	.	TRBV5-8	TRBJ1-5	TGTGCCACCGGACAGGGACCCTCTAGCAATCAGCCCCAGCATTTT	CATGQGPSSNQPQHF
.	few	TRBV12-3/TRBV12-4	TRBJ1-1	TGTGCCAGCAGTTTTCTTATGAACACTGAAGCTTTCTTT	CASSFLMNTEAFF
.	.	TRBV24-1	TRBJ1-2	TGTGCCACCAGTGATTCACGACAGGTAGTTGGCTACACCTTC	CATSDSRQVVGYTF
TRBD1	.	TRBV20-1	TRBJ1-1	TGCAGTGCTAGCGGGGGACAGGGGAATGTTTTT	CSASGGQGNVF